This T cell receptor (beta chain) comes out of a study of shared clonotypes between healthy human individuals. Study-wide background: Per donor, three plates held CD4 naive cells, three held CD4 memory, two held CD8 naive and one held CD8 memory.

This CDR3 is 16 amino acids long. CDR1 is SEHNR and CDR2 is FQNEAQ in the germline V gene (reference sequence). Trimming shortened V by 6 bases and J by 6 bases, and 24 bases separated the two germline ends. Naive CD8 cells were CD45RO-negative, positively selected for CCR7, excluding terminally differentiated effector memory CD45RA+ cells. Overall study results and limits: With a handful of donors compared, around 5% of naive CD4 clonotypes were shared.

This clone was seen only once. Its target is not known. TCRdb keeps only in-frame clones here, not all; method: immunoSEQ multiplex PCR. The sample lists about 750,000 clones, 92% seen once, with nearly 25% in the top ten. The sample was naive CD8+ T cells sorted from blood. The rearrangement links TRBV7-9 to TRBJ2-7; a weak D match, TRBD2 (6 bases). The receptor was isolated from a man aged 30 to 39 in good health. The CDR3 region is CASSVVGGDGSGEQYF. CDR3 nucleotide sequence: TGTGCCAGCAGTGTTGTGGGGGGAGACGGGAGTGGCGAGCAGTACTTC.